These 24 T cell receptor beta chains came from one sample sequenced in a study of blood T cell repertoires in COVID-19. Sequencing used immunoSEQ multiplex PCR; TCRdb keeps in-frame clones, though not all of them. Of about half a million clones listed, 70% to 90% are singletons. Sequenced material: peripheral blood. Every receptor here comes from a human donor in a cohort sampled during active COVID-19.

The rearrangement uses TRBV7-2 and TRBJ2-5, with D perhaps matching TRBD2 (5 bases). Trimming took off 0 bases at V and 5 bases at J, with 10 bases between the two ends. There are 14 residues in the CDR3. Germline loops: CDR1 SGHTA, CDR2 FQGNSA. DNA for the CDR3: TGTGCCAGCAGCTTAGCGGGAGTGGTGGAGACCCAGTACTTC. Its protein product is CASSLAGVVETQYF.

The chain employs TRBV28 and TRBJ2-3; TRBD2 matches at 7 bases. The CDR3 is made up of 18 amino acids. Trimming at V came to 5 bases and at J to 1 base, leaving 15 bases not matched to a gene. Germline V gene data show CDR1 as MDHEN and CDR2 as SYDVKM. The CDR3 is CASSPLPGGLGGTDTQYF. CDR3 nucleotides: TGTGCCAGCAGTCCCCTACCGGGAGGTCTAGGCGGCACAGATACGCAGTATTTT.

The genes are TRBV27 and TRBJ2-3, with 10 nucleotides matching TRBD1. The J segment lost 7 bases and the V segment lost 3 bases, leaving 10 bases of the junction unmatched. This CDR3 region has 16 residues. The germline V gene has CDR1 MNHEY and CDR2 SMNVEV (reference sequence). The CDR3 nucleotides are TGTGCCAGCAGTTTTTGGCGGGACAGGGGACTTCATACGCAGTATTTT. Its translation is CASSFWRDRGLHTQYF.

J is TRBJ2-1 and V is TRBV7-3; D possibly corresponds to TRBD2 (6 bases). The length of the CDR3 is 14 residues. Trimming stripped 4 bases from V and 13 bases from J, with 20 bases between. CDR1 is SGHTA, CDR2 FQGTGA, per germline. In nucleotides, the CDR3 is TGTGCCAGCAGCTCCCGCCGGGACTCGGAGCTTCAGTTCTTC. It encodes CASSSRRDSELQFF.

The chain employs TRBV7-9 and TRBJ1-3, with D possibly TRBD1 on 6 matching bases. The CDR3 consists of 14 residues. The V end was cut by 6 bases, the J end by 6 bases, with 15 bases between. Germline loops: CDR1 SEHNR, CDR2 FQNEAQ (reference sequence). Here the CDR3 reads CASSDGQRLNTIYF. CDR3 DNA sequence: TGTGCCAGCAGTGATGGACAGAGACTAAACACCATATATTTT.

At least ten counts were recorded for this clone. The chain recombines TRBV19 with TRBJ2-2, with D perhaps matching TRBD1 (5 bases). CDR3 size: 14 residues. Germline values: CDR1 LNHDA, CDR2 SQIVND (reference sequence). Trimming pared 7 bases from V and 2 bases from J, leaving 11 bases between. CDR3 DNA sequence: TGTGCCAGTAAGAGCTGGACAAACACCGGGGAGCTGTTTTTT. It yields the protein CASKSWTNTGELFF.

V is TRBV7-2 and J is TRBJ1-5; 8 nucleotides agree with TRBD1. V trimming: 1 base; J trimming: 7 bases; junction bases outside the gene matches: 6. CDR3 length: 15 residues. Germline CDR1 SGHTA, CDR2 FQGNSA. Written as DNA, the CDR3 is TGTGCCAGCAGCTTAGTGGCAGGGGGCAGGCAGCCCCAGCATTTT. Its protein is CASSLVAGGRQPQHF. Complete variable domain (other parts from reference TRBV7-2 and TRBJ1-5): GAGVSQSPSNKVTEKGKDVELRCDPISGHTALYWYRQSLGQGLEFLIYFQGNSAPDKSGLPSDRFSAERTGGSVSTLTIQRTQQEDSAVYLCASSLVAGGRQPQHFGDGTRLSIL.

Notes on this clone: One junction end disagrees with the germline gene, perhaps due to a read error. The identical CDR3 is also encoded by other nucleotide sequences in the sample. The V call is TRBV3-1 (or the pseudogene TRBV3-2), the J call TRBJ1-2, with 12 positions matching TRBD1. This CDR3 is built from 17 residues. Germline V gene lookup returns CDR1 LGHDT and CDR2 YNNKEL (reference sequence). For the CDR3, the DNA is TGTGCCAGCAGCCAAGAAGGTAGGGGACAGGGGGCGTATGGCTATACCTTC. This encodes CASSQEGRGQGAYGYTF.

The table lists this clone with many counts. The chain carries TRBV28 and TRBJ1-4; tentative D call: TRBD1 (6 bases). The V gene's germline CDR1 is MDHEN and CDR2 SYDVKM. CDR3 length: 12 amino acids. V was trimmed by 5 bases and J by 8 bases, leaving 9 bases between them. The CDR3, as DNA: TGTGCCAGCAGTACAGGGAAAGAAAAACTGTTTTTT. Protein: CASSTGKEKLFF.

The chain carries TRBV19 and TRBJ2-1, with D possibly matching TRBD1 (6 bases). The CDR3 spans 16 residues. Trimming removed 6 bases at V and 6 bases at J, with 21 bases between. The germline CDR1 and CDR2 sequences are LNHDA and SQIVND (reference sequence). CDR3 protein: CASSSQGTQHGNEQFF. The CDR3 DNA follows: TGTGCCAGTAGCTCACAGGGAACCCAACACGGCAATGAGCAGTTCTTC.

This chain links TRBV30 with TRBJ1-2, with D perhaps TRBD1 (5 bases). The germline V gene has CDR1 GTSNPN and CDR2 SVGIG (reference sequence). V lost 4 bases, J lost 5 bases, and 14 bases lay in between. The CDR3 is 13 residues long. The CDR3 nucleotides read TGTGCCTGGACTATGGGGCCTCAATATGGCTACACCTTC. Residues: CAWTMGPQYGYTF.

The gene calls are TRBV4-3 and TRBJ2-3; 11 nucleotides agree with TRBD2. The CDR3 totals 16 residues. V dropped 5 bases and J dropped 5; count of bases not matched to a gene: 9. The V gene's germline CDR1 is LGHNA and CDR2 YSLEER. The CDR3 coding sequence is TGCGCCAGCAGCTTCCAACTAGCGGGAGATGTAGATACGCAGTATTTT. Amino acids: CASSFQLAGDVDTQYF.

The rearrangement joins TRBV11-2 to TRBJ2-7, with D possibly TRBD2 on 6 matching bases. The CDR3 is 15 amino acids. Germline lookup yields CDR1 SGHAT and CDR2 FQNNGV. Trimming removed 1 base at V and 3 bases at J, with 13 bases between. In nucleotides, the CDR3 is TGTGCCAGCAGCTTAGTAGCTAGCGCGAACTACGAGCAGTACTTC. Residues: CASSLVASANYEQYF.

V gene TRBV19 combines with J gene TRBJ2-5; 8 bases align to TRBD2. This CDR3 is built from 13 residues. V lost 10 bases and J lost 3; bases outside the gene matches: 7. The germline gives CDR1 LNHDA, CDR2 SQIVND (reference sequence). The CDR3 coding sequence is TGTGCCACTTCCCCACTAGCGGAAGAGACCCAGTACTTC. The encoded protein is CATSPLAEETQYF.

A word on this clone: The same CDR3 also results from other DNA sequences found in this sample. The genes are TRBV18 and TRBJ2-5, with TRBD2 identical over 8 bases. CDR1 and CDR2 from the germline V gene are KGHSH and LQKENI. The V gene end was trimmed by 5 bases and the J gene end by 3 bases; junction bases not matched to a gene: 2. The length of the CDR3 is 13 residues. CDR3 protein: CASSTGLEETQYF. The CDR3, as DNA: TGTGCCAGCTCAACGGGACTAGAAGAGACCCAGTACTTC.

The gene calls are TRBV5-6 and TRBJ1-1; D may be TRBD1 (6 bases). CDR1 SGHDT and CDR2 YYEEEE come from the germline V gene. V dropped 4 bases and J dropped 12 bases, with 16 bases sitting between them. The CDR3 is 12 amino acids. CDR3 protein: CASSRPGAESFF. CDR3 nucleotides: TGTGCCAGCAGCCGCCCAGGGGCGGAGTCTTTCTTT.

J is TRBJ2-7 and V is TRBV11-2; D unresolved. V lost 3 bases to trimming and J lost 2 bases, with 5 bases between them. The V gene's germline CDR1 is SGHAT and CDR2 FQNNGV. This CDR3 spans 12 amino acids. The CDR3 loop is CASSLSTYEQYF. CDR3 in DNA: TGTGCCAGCAGCTTGAGTACCTACGAGCAGTACTTC.

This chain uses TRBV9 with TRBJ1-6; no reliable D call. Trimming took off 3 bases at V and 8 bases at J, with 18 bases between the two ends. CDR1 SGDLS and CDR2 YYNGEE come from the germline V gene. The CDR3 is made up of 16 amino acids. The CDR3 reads CASSGGSPGGDSPLHF. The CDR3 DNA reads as TGTGCCAGCAGCGGCGGGTCTCCGGGCGGGGATTCACCCCTCCACTTT.

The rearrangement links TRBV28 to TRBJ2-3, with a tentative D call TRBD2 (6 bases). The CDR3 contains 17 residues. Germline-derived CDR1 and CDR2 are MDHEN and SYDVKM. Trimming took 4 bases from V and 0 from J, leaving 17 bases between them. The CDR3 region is CASSSAGLSTSTDTQYF. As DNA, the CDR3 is TGTGCCAGCAGTTCAGCGGGTTTATCTACTAGCACAGATACGCAGTATTTT.

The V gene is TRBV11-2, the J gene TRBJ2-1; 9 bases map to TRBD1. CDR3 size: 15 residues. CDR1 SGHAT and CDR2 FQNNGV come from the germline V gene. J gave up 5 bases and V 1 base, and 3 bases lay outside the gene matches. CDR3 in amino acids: CASSLVQGAHNEQFF. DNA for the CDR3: TGTGCCAGCAGCTTAGTACAGGGGGCCCACAATGAGCAGTTCTTC.

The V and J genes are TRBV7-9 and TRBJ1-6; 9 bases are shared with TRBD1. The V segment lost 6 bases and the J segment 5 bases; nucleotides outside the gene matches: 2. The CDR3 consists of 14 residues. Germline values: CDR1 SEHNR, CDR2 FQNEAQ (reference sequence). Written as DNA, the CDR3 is TGTGCCAGCAGAGGGGACAGGGATAATTCACCCCTCCACTTT. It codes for CASRGDRDNSPLHF. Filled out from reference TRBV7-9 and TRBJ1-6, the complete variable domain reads DTGVSQNPRHKITKRGQNVTFRCDPISEHNRLYWYRQTLGQGPEFLTYFQNEAQLEKSRLLSDRFSAERPKGSFSTLEIQRTEQGDSAMYLCASRGDRDNSPLHFGNGTRLTVT.

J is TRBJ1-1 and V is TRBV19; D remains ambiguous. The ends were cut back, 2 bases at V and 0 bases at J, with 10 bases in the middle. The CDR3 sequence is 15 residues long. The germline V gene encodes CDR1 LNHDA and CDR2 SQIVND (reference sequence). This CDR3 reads CASSIIAPMNTEAFF. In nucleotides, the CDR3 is TGTGCCAGTAGTATAATTGCGCCCATGAACACTGAAGCTTTCTTT.

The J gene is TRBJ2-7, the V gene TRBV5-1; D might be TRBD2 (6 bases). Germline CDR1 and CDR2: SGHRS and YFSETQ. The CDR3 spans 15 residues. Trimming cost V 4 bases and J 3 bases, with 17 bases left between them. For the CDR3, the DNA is TGCGCCAGCAGCCCGGGACTCCCCACCAGCTACGAGCAGTACTTC. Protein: CASSPGLPTSYEQYF.

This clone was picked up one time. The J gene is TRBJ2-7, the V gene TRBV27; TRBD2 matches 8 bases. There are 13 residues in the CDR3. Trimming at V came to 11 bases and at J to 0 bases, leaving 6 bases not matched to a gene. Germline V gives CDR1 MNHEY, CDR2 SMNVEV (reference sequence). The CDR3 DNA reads TGTGCCGTAACTAGCGGATGCTCCTACGAGCAGTACTTC. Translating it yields CAVTSGCSYEQYF.